These 28 T cell receptor beta chains were sequenced from one sample in a study of T-cell memory formation after mild COVID-19. MiXCR, run by TCRdb on the 5' RACE reads, gives a single entry per CDR3 protein. The sample yields hundreds of thousands of distinct CDR3 sequences, approximately 20% seen once. The sequencing sample was made of PBMCs or a T cell subset sorted from them (not recorded which). All receptors come from an adult woman who had mild COVID-19 (a few samples of this study predate the infection). Cell type and time point are not known.

This clonotype was recorded at least ten times. CDR3 in DNA: TGTGCCAGCACCGTTAGGGGCCCGGGGGGTCATCAGCCCCAGCATTTT. Its protein is CASTVRGPGGHQPQHF. The chain couples TRBV2 to TRBJ1-5, with a possible D match to TRBD1 (5 bases). V was trimmed by 7 bases and J by 5 bases, leaving 21 bases between them. Germline V gene sequence: CDR1 SNHLY, CDR2 FYNNEI. The CDR3 loop spans 16 amino acids.

The V gene is TRBV6-5, the J gene TRBJ2-5; D possibly uses TRBD1 or TRBD2 (5 bases each). The germline gives CDR1 MNHEY, CDR2 SVGAGI. The CDR3 is 13 amino acids. The V end was cut by 6 bases, the J end by 4 bases, with 12 bases between. The CDR3 here is CASRPPGPETQYF. DNA for the CDR3: TGTGCCAGCAGGCCCCCGGGGCCAGAGACCCAGTACTTC.

This chain connects TRBV24-1 to TRBJ2-3, with 8 bases matching TRBD2. CDR1 KGHDR and CDR2 SFDVKD come from the germline V gene. CDR3 length equals 15 residues. Trimming cost V 6 bases and J 6 bases; bases outside gene matches: 10. CDR3 loop: CATSSQRESADTQYF. For the CDR3, the DNA is TGTGCCACCAGTTCCCAGCGGGAGTCGGCGGATACGCAGTATTTT.

The genes are TRBV12-3 or TRBV12-4 and TRBJ2-5; D is perhaps TRBD2 (6 bases). V was trimmed by 8 bases and J by 2 bases, leaving 15 bases between them. The CDR3 extends over 14 amino acids. The CDR3 spells CASRPGLIQETQYF. The CDR3 DNA reads as TGTGCCAGCCGTCCGGGACTGATACAAGAGACCCAGTACTTC.

This clonotype was seen a few times. J is TRBJ2-4 and V is TRBV27, with 8 bases fitting TRBD2. The CDR3 runs 14 residues. Germline V gene lookup returns CDR1 MNHEY and CDR2 SMNVEV (reference sequence). Losses at the gene ends were 3 bases for V and 6 bases for J; bases not matched to a gene: 4. The CDR3 DNA sequence: TGTGCCAGCAGTTTGCGGCGGGGGGTAAACATTCAGTACTTC. It translates to CASSLRRGVNIQYF.

The chain uses TRBV19 and TRBJ2-3; the D is unclear. Germline assignment: CDR1 LNHDA and CDR2 SQIVND (reference sequence). Trimming cost V 6 bases and J 0 bases, with 13 bases left between them. The CDR3 is made up of 15 amino acids. The CDR3 loop is CASSLGKGSTDTQYF. The CDR3 nucleotides are TGTGCCAGTAGCCTGGGCAAGGGTAGCACAGATACGCAGTATTTT.

This chain uses TRBV4-2 with TRBJ1-2, with a possible D match to TRBD1 (6 bases). Trimming pared 4 bases from V and 4 bases from J, leaving 13 bases between. The length of the CDR3 is 14 residues. Germline CDR1 reads LGHNA; CDR2 reads YNFKEQ. CDR3 nucleotide sequence: TGTGCCAGCAGCCGCACAGGGTCCGGCTATGGCTACACCTTC. It translates to CASSRTGSGYGYTF.

The chain is built from TRBV5-1 and TRBJ2-1; D not certain. The CDR3 is 11 amino acids. CDR1 SGHRS and CDR2 YFSETQ come from the germline V gene. V shed 4 bases and J shed 9 bases, with 8 bases lying between them. For the CDR3, the DNA is TGCGCCAGCAGCCGTCGTAGTGAGCAGTTCTTC. This translates into CASSRRSEQFF.

V usage is TRBV6-2 or TRBV6-3 and J usage is TRBJ2-7, with a tentative D call TRBD1 (6 bases). CDR3 length: 15 residues. CDR1 and CDR2 from the germline V gene are MNHEY and SVGEGT. With 6 bases removed from V and 1 base from J, the gap between germline ends came to 16 bases. The CDR3 here is CASRPSTGVSYEQYF. DNA for the CDR3: TGTGCCAGCAGACCCTCGACAGGCGTTTCCTACGAGCAGTACTTC.

At least ten counts were recorded for this clonotype. The chain joins TRBV24-1 to TRBJ2-1; the D gene is possibly TRBD1 (5 bases). Between the trimmed V and J ends, which lost 4 bases and 0 bases, there was a span of 15 bases. Germline-derived CDR1 and CDR2 are KGHDR and SFDVKD. This CDR3 spans 17 amino acids. This chain's CDR3 is CATSDHLRGSSYNEQFF. The CDR3 DNA reads TGTGCCACCAGTGACCACCTAAGGGGAAGCTCCTACAATGAGCAGTTCTTC.

This clonotype was recorded a few times. V is TRBV9 and J is TRBJ2-1; D remains unclear. The CDR3 is 13 amino acids. Trimming pared 3 bases from V and 5 bases from J, leaving 9 bases between. CDR1 and CDR2 from the germline V gene are SGDLS and YYNGEE. The CDR3 bases are TGTGCCAGCAGCGAGAGTCCCCACAATGAGCAGTTCTTC. This encodes CASSESPHNEQFF.

The CDR3 region is CASRPSGTIWTDTQYF. In DNA, the CDR3 is TGTGCCAGTAGACCTAGCGGAACAATTTGGACAGATACGCAGTATTTT. V and J are TRBV19 and TRBJ2-3, with 7 bases that match TRBD2. After removal of 6 bases from V and 3 bases from J, the junction contained 12 bases not matched to a gene. Per germline, CDR1 LNHDA and CDR2 SQIVND (reference sequence). This CDR3 spans 16 amino acids. Full variable domain (missing parts from reference TRBV19 and TRBJ2-3): DGGITQSPKYLFRKEGQNVTLSCEQNLNHDAMYWYRQDPGQGLRLIYYSQIVNDFQKGDIAEGYSVSREKKESFPLTVTSAQKNPTAFYLCASRPSGTIWTDTQYFGPGTRLTVL.

The rearrangement joins TRBV7-2 to TRBJ1-2; possible D gene TRBD1, 6 bases. The length of the CDR3 is 14 residues. V lost 4 bases and J 4 bases, leaving 13 bases between the germline ends. The germline V gene encodes CDR1 SGHTA and CDR2 FQGNSA. DNA of the CDR3: TGTGCCAGCAGCTCCGATGGGGGGCCCTATGGCTACACCTTC. Its translation is CASSSDGGPYGYTF.

The chain is built from TRBV6-1 and TRBJ2-7; no firm D call. Germline V gives CDR1 MNHNS, CDR2 SASEGT. V lost 1 base to trimming and J lost 2 bases, with 6 bases between them. The CDR3 runs 13 residues. The CDR3 region has the DNA TGTGCCAGCAGTGAAGGGGGTACCTACGAGCAGTACTTC. Its protein product is CASSEGGTYEQYF.

Only a few counts were recorded for this clonotype. The rearrangement uses TRBV5-1 and TRBJ2-7; the match to TRBD2 covers 14 bases. CDR1 and CDR2 from the germline V gene are SGHRS and YFSETQ. V lost 4 bases and J lost 4; bases outside the gene matches: 4. The CDR3 runs 15 residues. The CDR3 region is CASSVGLAGAYEQYF. The CDR3 DNA is TGCGCCAGCAGCGTGGGACTAGCGGGAGCTTACGAGCAGTACTTC.

This clonotype occurred many times. J is TRBJ1-1 and V is TRBV20-1; D uncertain. Between the trimmed V and J ends, which lost 0 bases and 2 bases, there was a span of 7 bases. Germline V gives CDR1 DFQATT, CDR2 SNEGSKA (reference sequence). CDR3 length: 13 residues. CDR3 residues: CSARDLVNTEAFF. CDR3 DNA: TGCAGTGCTAGAGATCTGGTTAACACTGAAGCTTTCTTT.

There are a few counts of this clonotype. As DNA, the CDR3 is TGTGCCAGCAGCGTAGGAACAGGGGGAACCCTAAATTCACCCCTCCACTTT. It translates to CASSVGTGGTLNSPLHF. V usage is TRBV9 and J usage is TRBJ1-6, with 8 bases fitting TRBD1. Germline V gene lookup returns CDR1 SGDLS and CDR2 YYNGEE. The CDR3 contains 17 residues. V was pared by 0 bases and J by 7 bases, with 9 bases of the junction left unmatched. The full variable domain, in which reference TRBV9 and TRBJ1-6 provide the parts outside the CDR3, is DSGVTQTPKHLITATGQRVTLRCSPRSGDLSVYWYQQSLDQGLQFLIQYYNGEERAKGNILERFSAQQFPDLHSELNLSSLELGDSALYFCASSVGTGGTLNSPLHFGNGTRLTVT.

The DNA of the CDR3 is TGTGCCAGCAGCATATCGGGTTCGCGAGAGACCCAGTACTTC. Encoded protein: CASSISGSRETQYF. The chain combines TRBV7-9 with TRBJ2-5, with D unclear. Germline assignment: CDR1 SEHNR and CDR2 FQNEAQ (reference sequence). The CDR3 length is 14 residues. V was trimmed by 5 bases and J by 4 bases, leaving 14 bases between them.

This clonotype was counted at least ten times. The V call is TRBV20-1, the J call TRBJ2-1; 8 nucleotides align to TRBD2. The CDR3 spans 14 residues. V shed 3 bases and J 8 bases; nucleotides not matched to a gene: 9. Germline V gives CDR1 DFQATT, CDR2 SNEGSKA (reference sequence). CDR3 sequence reads: CSARSGSSMYEQFF. Here the CDR3 DNA reads TGCAGTGCTAGGAGCGGGAGTTCTATGTATGAGCAGTTCTTC.

The sample holds a few counts of this clonotype. This chain links TRBV12-3 or TRBV12-4 with TRBJ2-2; D ambiguous. CDR3 length: 15 amino acids. V was trimmed by 6 bases and J by 8 bases, leaving 19 bases between them. CDR3 DNA: TGTGCCAGCAGCCCGCCTATTTGGCAGCCAGGGGAGCTGTTTTTT. This gives the protein CASSPPIWQPGELFF.

This clonotype has only a few counts. This chain connects TRBV5-1 to TRBJ1-5, with D unresolved. Germline V gives CDR1 SGHRS, CDR2 YFSETQ. V dropped 0 bases and J dropped 3 bases, with 10 bases sitting between them. The CDR3 spans 15 residues. CDR3 nucleotide sequence: TGCGCCAGCAGCTTGGCCGGCAGAGCCAATCAGCCCCAGCATTTT. Translated, it gives CASSLAGRANQPQHF.

CDR3 sequence reads: CSARGGAGFEQYF. In DNA, the CDR3 is TGCAGTGCTCGGGGGGGAGCAGGTTTCGAGCAGTACTTC. The V call is TRBV20-1, the J call TRBJ2-7; 8 bases map to TRBD2. V trimming: 5 bases; J trimming: 6 bases; junction bases outside the gene matches: 9. The CDR3 is 13 amino acids. Germline V CDR1 and CDR2: DFQATT, SNEGSKA (reference sequence).

The chain is built from TRBV18 and TRBJ2-7; D possibly corresponds to TRBD2 (6 bases). Deletions cut 6 bases from V and 5 bases from J, with 14 bases between. This CDR3 is built from 13 residues. CDR1 is KGHSH and CDR2 is LQKENI in the germline V gene. The CDR3 DNA sequence: TGTGCCAGCTCCCGCGGGGATTACGACGAGCAGTACTTC. Its protein product is CASSRGDYDEQYF.

The V and J genes are TRBV12-3 or TRBV12-4 and TRBJ2-2; 10 bases match TRBD1. The CDR3 spans 14 residues. Losses at the gene ends were 10 bases for V and 5 bases for J; bases not matched to a gene: 7. In DNA, the CDR3 is TGTGCCACCCGGACAGGGGGAAGGACCGGGGAGCTGTTTTTT. It translates to CATRTGGRTGELFF.

This clonotype was observed a handful of times. V usage is TRBV9 and J usage is TRBJ2-3; the D gene is possibly TRBD2 (7 bases). The CDR3 runs to 16 residues. The germline CDR1 and CDR2 sequences are SGDLS and YYNGEE. Trimming left V 0 bases short and J 2 bases short, with 13 bases between. CDR3 amino acids: CASSVGGGGPTDTQYF. CDR3 coding DNA: TGTGCCAGCAGCGTAGGCGGCGGGGGCCCCACAGATACGCAGTATTTT.

This clonotype was seen a few times. The gene calls are TRBV6-2 or TRBV6-3 and TRBJ2-7; 7 bases map to TRBD1. V shed 4 bases and J 0 bases; nucleotides not matched to a gene: 12. The CDR3 runs 17 residues. Looked up from germline, CDR1 is MNHEY and CDR2 is SVGEGT. CDR3 sequence (DNA): TGTGCCAGCAGTTCCCTGAGGACAGGCTTGGGCTCCTACGAGCAGTACTTC. Translation gives CASSSLRTGLGSYEQYF.

This clonotype was detected a few times. V usage is TRBV20-1 and J usage is TRBJ2-1; TRBD2 matches at 10 bases. After removal of 7 bases from V and 8 bases from J, the junction contained 11 bases not matched to a gene. The length of the CDR3 is 14 residues. Germline V gene data show CDR1 as DFQATT and CDR2 as SNEGSKA (reference sequence). CDR3 bases: TGCAGTGTACAAAGCGGGAGGGCCCTTGATGAGCAGTTCTTC. Protein product: CSVQSGRALDEQFF.

The chain is built from TRBV2 and TRBJ2-5; the match to TRBD1 covers 7 bases. CDR1 and CDR2 (germline): SNHLY, FYNNEI. The CDR3 is 14 residues long. V shed 8 bases, J shed 4 bases, and the junction held 10 bases outside the gene matches. CDR3 bases: TGTGCCAGCGGGGGCCGGACAGGCGGAGAGACCCAGTACTTC. Translation: CASGGRTGGETQYF.